This TCR beta chain was sequenced during a study of molecular identifiers for immune sequencing clone quantification. The wider study: Five portions were made in replicates from RNA of roughly 20,000 or 100,000 naive CD8 cells, and four underwent sequencing. Study-level points and caveats: Clones with over 20 RNA copies captured over 98% of effector molecules but under 1% of naive ones. A shared barcode on identical TCR molecules could lead to underestimated sizes for highly expanded clones.

TCRdb called the PCR reads again in MiXCR, with one record for every CDR3 protein. The top ten hold roughly 0.9% of the sample, which has about 640,000 distinct CDR3 sequences, just under 20% seen once. In this sample, this clonotype turned up many times. Its antigen is not identified. Trimming took off 3 bases at V and 0 bases at J, with 8 bases between the two ends. This CDR3 spans 15 amino acids. This chain connects TRBV12-3 or TRBV12-4 to TRBJ2-2, with no clear D. The TCR sequence derives from a human donor in good health. Some libraries in this study had Jurkat cell RNA spiked in. Material for sequencing was naive CD8+ T cells from blood, with Jurkat cell RNA spiked in. Noted subset: FACS-sorted CD8+CD4-CCR7+CD45RA+ naive T cells. In DNA, the CDR3 is TGTGCCAGCAGTTTTGGGCAGGCGAACACCGGGGAGCTGTTTTTT. It specifies CASSFGQANTGELFF.